The subject of this entry is one T cell receptor (beta chain). Its antigen remains unidentified. Stable disease denoted Graves' hyperthyroidism without ophthalmopathy progression within 18 months. Uncontrolled infection, other autoimmune disease, pregnancy or lactation excluded patients. The data belong to a study of T cells in Graves' hyperthyroidism and ophthalmopathy. Amplification yielded TCR beta CDR3 regions, with RNA transcripts as the source. HTBI primers were employed in a first-round RT-PCR of the TCR CDR3. TCRdb itself ran the multiplex PCR reads through MiXCR, one entry per CDR3 protein. The repertoire holds roughly 700,000 distinct CDR3 sequences, with around 15% as singletons. General study results and limits: Ophthalmopathy, which appeared later, was predicted by the model a median around 6 months before onset.

The receptor's source is a woman younger than 30 with Graves' hyperthyroidism. Sequences were obtained from blood.

CDR3 sequence: CASSWLNYEQYF. The DNA of the CDR3 is TGTGCCAGCAGCTGGTTAAACTACGAGCAGTACTTC. The rearrangement links TRBV7-8 to TRBJ2-7, with D hard to call. The CDR3 is made up of 12 amino acids. Per germline, CDR1 SGHVS and CDR2 FQNEAQ. V dropped 4 bases and J dropped 3 bases, with 7 bases sitting between them.